The next 28 T cell receptor beta chains were all read from a single sample in a study of immune evolution from preneoplasia to lung adenocarcinoma. The table came from immunoSEQ multiplex PCR; TCRdb's copy has only in-frame clones and leaves some out. The sample lists fewer than 13,000 clones; 80% to 90% were seen once. The sample taken for sequencing was FFPE minimally invasive lung adenocarcinoma tissue. Receptors originate from an older person with lung adenocarcinoma.

This rearrangement joins TRBV10-3 to TRBJ2-7; D is undetermined. Germline CDR1 ENHRY, CDR2 SYGVKD. With 4 bases removed from V and 5 bases from J, the gap between germline ends came to 6 bases. The CDR3 length is 11 residues. The CDR3 sequence is CAISGSDEQYF. CDR3 in DNA: TGTGCCATCAGTGGGTCGGACGAGCAGTACTTC.

This chain uses TRBV5-1 with TRBJ1-1; D might be TRBD1 (5 bases). The CDR3 sequence is 14 residues long. Germline V gene sequence: CDR1 SGHRS, CDR2 YFSETQ. The ends were cut back, 6 bases at V and 0 bases at J, with 12 bases in the middle. CDR3 DNA sequence: TGCGCCAGCAAGAGCGGGGACGTGAACACTGAAGCTTTCTTT. It encodes CASKSGDVNTEAFF.

J is TRBJ2-5 and V is TRBV28, with 10 positions matching TRBD1. There are 16 residues in the CDR3. J lost 2 bases, V lost 9 bases, and 12 bases had no gene match. In germline, CDR1 is MDHEN, CDR2 SYDVKM. Here the CDR3 DNA reads TGTGCCAGTAATGGACAGGGGGAGGTTGGGCAAGAGACCCAGTACTTC. The encoded protein is CASNGQGEVGQETQYF.

This chain uses TRBV9 with TRBJ2-7; D unresolved. Looked up from germline, CDR1 is SGDLS and CDR2 is YYNGEE. This CDR3 has 13 amino acids. The V and J ends lost 2 bases and 3 bases respectively, with 9 bases between them. The CDR3 DNA reads TGTGCCAGCAGCGTGAACAGCTACTACGAGCAGTACTTC. Its translation is CASSVNSYYEQYF.

The rearrangement uses TRBV7-9 and TRBJ2-1; D gene uncertain. Trimming took 3 bases from V and 9 from J, leaving 12 bases between them. Germline loops: CDR1 SEHNR, CDR2 FQNEAQ (reference sequence). CDR3 size: 13 residues. The CDR3 is CASSFINRGEQFF. CDR3 bases: TGTGCCAGCAGCTTTATTAACCGAGGTGAGCAGTTCTTC. The complete variable domain, with remaining parts taken from reference TRBV7-9 and TRBJ2-1, reads DTGVSQNPRHKITKRGQNVTFRCDPISEHNRLYWYRQTLGQGPEFLTYFQNEAQLEKSRLLSDRFSAERPKGSFSTLEIQRTEQGDSAMYLCASSFINRGEQFFGPGTRLTVL.

J is TRBJ2-5 and V is TRBV7-8; D is undetermined. The V gene's germline CDR1 is SGHVS and CDR2 FQNEAQ. The V end was cut by 5 bases, the J end by 5 bases, with 9 bases between. The CDR3 is made up of 12 amino acids. In nucleotides, the CDR3 is TGTGCCAGCAGCCCCCGTGTGGAGACCCAGTACTTC. Its translation: CASSPRVETQYF.

The CDR3 coding sequence is TGTGCCAGCAGTTCCCTTTACGGCTACGAGCAGTACTTC. Its translation: CASSSLYGYEQYF. The chain couples TRBV6-5 to TRBJ2-7; no definite D call. Trimming took off 4 bases at V and 3 bases at J, with 10 bases between the two ends. The length of the CDR3 is 13 residues. The germline V gene has CDR1 MNHEY and CDR2 SVGAGI.

The chain is built from TRBV5-5 and TRBJ1-2; D ambiguous. Trimming removed 0 bases at V and 0 bases at J, with 15 bases between. CDR1 and CDR2 from the germline V gene are SGHKS and YYEKEE (reference sequence). This CDR3 comprises 17 residues. CDR3 sequence (DNA): TGTGCCAGCAGCTTGGCGGCAACCGGGCCCACTAACTATGGCTACACCTTC. Encoded protein: CASSLAATGPTNYGYTF.

The chain is built from TRBV6-1 and TRBJ1-2; 8 positions agree with TRBD1. This CDR3 is built from 12 residues. CDR1 and CDR2 from the germline V gene are MNHNS and SASEGT. The trim removed 8 bases at V and 7 bases at J, leaving 6 bases unmatched. For the CDR3, the DNA is TGTGCCAGCGACAGGGGCACTCCTGGCTACACCTTC. This gives the protein CASDRGTPGYTF.

The chain couples TRBV7-6 to TRBJ2-1; D is unclear. CDR3 length: 12 amino acids. Trimming removed 5 bases from V and 6 bases from J, with 8 bases in between. Per the germline V gene, CDR1 is SGHVS and CDR2 is FNYEAQ. This CDR3 reads CASSGWGNEQFF. CDR3 nucleotide sequence: TGTGCCAGCAGCGGCTGGGGCAATGAGCAGTTCTTC.

This chain joins TRBV2 and TRBJ1-5; no reliable D call. The CDR3 length is 12 residues. Trimming removed 6 bases from V and 4 bases from J, with 7 bases in between. In germline, CDR1 is SNHLY, CDR2 FYNNEI. The CDR3 DNA reads TGTGCCAGCAGCCTTCTGAATCAGCCCCAGCATTTT. Translated: CASSLLNQPQHF. The variable domain in full, with the rest retrieved from reference TRBV2 and TRBJ1-5, is EPEVTQTPSHQVTQMGQEVILRCVPISNHLYFYWYRQILGQKVEFLVSFYNNEISEKSEIFDDQFSVERPDGSNFTLKIRSTKLEDSAMYFCASSLLNQPQHFGDGTRLSIL.

J is TRBJ2-6 and V is TRBV5-4; D is perhaps TRBD2 (5 bases). Germline V lookup: CDR1 SGHNT, CDR2 YYREEE (reference sequence). Trimming shortened V by 9 bases and J by 1 base, and 11 bases separated the two germline ends. The CDR3 runs 14 residues. The DNA of the CDR3 is TGTGCCATCGGAGGACGGTCTGGGGCCAACGTCCTGACTTTC. Protein: CAIGGRSGANVLTF.

This chain uses TRBV5-1 with TRBJ2-3; D perhaps matches TRBD1 (5 bases). The V gene lost 0 bases and the J gene lost 0 bases, with 11 bases spanning the gap. The CDR3 contains 16 residues. The germline V gene encodes CDR1 SGHRS and CDR2 YFSETQ. The CDR3, as DNA: TGCGCCAGCAGCTTGGAAGGGGCTACTAGCACAGATACGCAGTATTTT. Encoded protein: CASSLEGATSTDTQYF.

The rearrangement uses TRBV18 and TRBJ2-2, with D perhaps matching TRBD2 (5 bases). The CDR3 has 15 amino acids. The V end was cut by 6 bases, the J end by 5 bases, with 16 bases between. Germline V lookup: CDR1 KGHSH, CDR2 LQKENI. The CDR3, as DNA: TGTGCCAGCTCCCCGGAGGACGGTGGGACCGGGGAGCTGTTTTTT. It is translated as CASSPEDGGTGELFF.

V usage is TRBV6-5 and J usage is TRBJ2-7, with D perhaps given as TRBD1 or TRBD2 (6 bases each). V was pared by 11 bases and J by 4 bases, with 15 bases between. Germline CDR1 reads MNHEY; CDR2 reads SVGAGI. This CDR3 comprises 12 residues. CDR3 protein: CAAGRQGYEQYF. DNA of the CDR3: TGTGCCGCGGGGCGGCAGGGGTACGAGCAGTACTTC.

V gene TRBV15 combines with J gene TRBJ2-3; TRBD2 matches 9 bases. Germline values: CDR1 LNHNV, CDR2 YYDKDF (reference sequence). The CDR3 length is 16 residues. Losses at the gene ends were 0 bases for V and 5 bases for J; bases not matched to a gene: 6. The CDR3 DNA sequence: TGTGCCACCAGCAGAGATTTTGCGGGGGGGGGAGATACGCAGTATTTT. It translates to CATSRDFAGGGDTQYF.

The V call is TRBV5-8, the J call TRBJ1-2; D is ambiguous. V lost 4 bases and J 6 bases, leaving 19 bases between the germline ends. Per germline, CDR1 SGHTS and CDR2 YDEGEE. The CDR3 covers 15 residues. CDR3 sequence reads: CASSGRTVNVDGYTF. The CDR3 DNA is TGTGCCAGCAGCGGAAGGACGGTAAACGTTGATGGCTACACCTTC.

The chain is built from TRBV6-1 and TRBJ2-2; no reliable D call. This CDR3 is built from 14 residues. In germline, CDR1 is MNHNS, CDR2 SASEGT. Trimming took off 3 bases at V and 3 bases at J, with 8 bases between the two ends. This CDR3 is CASSEGAHTGELFF. CDR3 DNA: TGTGCCAGCAGTGAGGGCGCGCACACCGGGGAGCTGTTTTTT.

The gene calls are TRBV7-8 and TRBJ1-5; D call uncertain. The V gene's germline CDR1 is SGHVS and CDR2 FQNEAQ. V lost 7 bases, J lost 2 bases, and 9 bases lay in between. The CDR3 is 13 amino acids. CDR3 sequence: CASTYGGNQPQHF. In DNA, the CDR3 is TGTGCCAGCACCTACGGGGGCAATCAGCCCCAGCATTTT. Looking up the rest from reference TRBV7-8 and TRBJ1-5 gives the full variable domain: GAGVSQSPRYKVAKRGQDVALRCDPISGHVSLFWYQQALGQGPEFLTYFQNEAQLDKSGLPSDRFFAERPEGSVSTLKIQRTQQEDSAVYLCASTYGGNQPQHFGDGTRLSIL.

For the CDR3, the DNA is TGTGCCAGCAGCCAAACCAATCAGCCCCAGCATTTT. Translated: CASSQTNQPQHF. This chain uses TRBV16 with TRBJ1-5; D is uncertain. V lost 2 bases and J 3 bases, leaving 2 bases between the germline ends. This CDR3 has 12 residues. Per germline, CDR1 KGHSY and CDR2 FQNENV.

This chain joins TRBV28 and TRBJ1-4; TRBD1 aligns across 11 bases. The V gene's germline CDR1 is MDHEN and CDR2 SYDVKM. V trimming: 4 bases; J trimming: 6 bases; junction bases outside the gene matches: 4. This CDR3 has 15 residues. This CDR3 reads CASSSGGQGDEKLFF. CDR3 nucleotide sequence: TGTGCCAGCAGTTCCGGGGGACAGGGGGATGAAAAACTGTTTTTT.

The rearrangement joins TRBV30 to TRBJ1-2, with D maybe TRBD1 (5 bases). Germline values: CDR1 GTSNPN, CDR2 SVGIG (reference sequence). Trimming removed 5 bases from V and 8 bases from J, with 15 bases in between. The CDR3 runs to 12 residues. CDR3 in amino acids: CAWSFTEGGYTF. CDR3 nucleotides: TGTGCCTGGTCCTTTACAGAGGGGGGCTACACCTTC.

This chain connects TRBV19 to TRBJ1-1; D is uncertain. The CDR3 extends over 14 amino acids. The germline V and J ends were trimmed by 0 bases and 1 base, with 6 bases remaining between them. Per germline, CDR1 LNHDA and CDR2 SQIVND (reference sequence). The CDR3 sequence is CASSIETTNTEAFF. The DNA for the CDR3 is TGTGCCAGTAGTATAGAAACAACGAACACTGAAGCTTTCTTT. Full variable domain (rest looked up from reference TRBV19 and TRBJ1-1): DGGITQSPKYLFRKEGQNVTLSCEQNLNHDAMYWYRQDPGQGLRLIYYSQIVNDFQKGDIAEGYSVSREKKESFPLTVTSAQKNPTAFYLCASSIETTNTEAFFGQGTRLTVV.

The J gene is TRBJ2-6, the V gene TRBV5-1; 9 bases are shared with TRBD1. Germline V gives CDR1 SGHRS, CDR2 YFSETQ. This CDR3 is 15 amino acids long. The junction had 4 bases not matched to a gene; V was cut back by 4 bases and J by 5 bases. CDR3 protein: CASSEQGARANVLTF. DNA for the CDR3: TGCGCCAGCAGCGAACAGGGGGCTAGGGCCAACGTCCTGACTTTC.

The chain employs TRBV4-2 and TRBJ1-2, with D unresolved. The germline gives CDR1 LGHNA, CDR2 YNFKEQ. The germline V and J ends were trimmed by 1 base and 0 bases, with 6 bases remaining between them. The CDR3 runs 14 residues. The CDR3 region is CASSQGRTNYGYTF. The CDR3 nucleotides read TGTGCCAGCAGCCAAGGTCGAACTAACTATGGCTACACCTTC.

The DNA for the CDR3 is TGCGCCAGCAGCTGGGGACAGAAATTTAGCTCCTATAATTCACCCCTCCACTTT. This sequence encodes CASSWGQKFSSYNSPLHF. The rearrangement uses TRBV5-1 and TRBJ1-6; 7 positions match TRBD1. In germline, CDR1 is SGHRS, CDR2 YFSETQ. V lost 3 bases to trimming and J lost 0 bases; unmatched junction nucleotides: 9. CDR3 length equals 18 residues.

This clone has a single count. The V call is TRBV19, the J call TRBJ2-1; D perhaps matches TRBD2 (5 bases). Germline CDR1 and CDR2: LNHDA and SQIVND (reference sequence). The CDR3 spans 14 residues. The V end lost 3 bases, the J end lost 6 bases, and 12 bases lay between the germline ends. The CDR3 loop is CASSIYSEANEQFF. CDR3 nucleotide sequence: TGTGCCAGTAGTATTTATAGCGAGGCCAATGAGCAGTTCTTC.

This clone showed up just once. The rearrangement uses TRBV9 and TRBJ2-1; D possibly corresponds to TRBD2 (5 bases). In germline, CDR1 is SGDLS, CDR2 YYNGEE. The CDR3 covers 14 residues. Trimming cost V 0 bases and J 3 bases, with 7 bases left between them. The chain's CDR3 is CASSVAGSYNEQFF. CDR3 DNA: TGTGCCAGCAGCGTAGCGGGGAGCTACAATGAGCAGTTCTTC.